What follows is one T cell receptor beta chain and its context. Its cognate antigen is unknown. These data are taken from a study of cytomegalovirus exposure and HLA in healthy donors. The ends were cut back, 7 bases at V and 7 bases at J, with 16 bases in the middle. Germline lookup yields CDR1 MNHNY and CDR2 SVGAGI (reference sequence). The CDR3 covers 14 residues. Study-level points and caveats: Highly shared variants forming one cluster were likely a sequencing artifact. Generally TCR sequences proved uncommon, though certain public TCRs appeared in numerous donors. A later look showed TCR association rates differing by HLA locus, highest for DRB1 and lowest for HLA-C.

The study ran its PCR with 60 Vbeta and 13 Jbeta primers. Some clones are missing from TCRdb's copy, which holds only in-frame ones; the method was immunoSEQ multiplex PCR. The table lists around 70,000 clones, under 80% of them singletons, with over 4.5% in the top ten. This receptor was taken from a man in his 60s in good health and CMV-seropositive. The V gene is TRBV6-6, the J gene TRBJ2-2; D is possibly TRBD1 (5 bases). Material: PBMCs. CDR3 coding DNA: TGTGCCAGCACCCAGTCAGGGATTGGCGGGGAGCTGTTTTTT. Protein sequence: CASTQSGIGGELFF.